Below are 27 T cell receptor beta chains sequenced from a single sample in a study of T cell clonality in common variable immunodeficiency. The protocol was immunoSEQ multiplex PCR, while the TCRdb copy is restricted to in-frame clones and leaves out a portion. The sample contains 52,000 or so clones, none occurring once; approximately 0.84% lies in the top ten. The sequenced sample was peripheral blood mononuclear cells. The receptor source for this set is a person aged 18-70 years in good health.

Many counts were recorded for this clone. The read ends 3 residues early relative to the CDR3; the germline J gene fills the gap. The chain has TRBV10-3 and TRBJ2-5, with D perhaps TRBD2 (6 bases). Trimming took off 4 bases at V and 4 bases at J, with 16 bases between the two ends. The CDR3 spans 15 residues. Germline V gives CDR1 ENHRY, CDR2 SYGVKD. This CDR3 reads CAISGGLTEIETQYF. CDR3 DNA (partial): TGTGCCATCAGTGGGGGACTCACGGAAATAGAGACC.

This clone was counted many times. The DNA ends 3 residues before the CDR3 does, and the rest of the CDR3 is filled in from the germline J gene. The chain uses TRBV12-3 or TRBV12-4 and TRBJ2-5, with 14 bases aligning to TRBD2. The J segment lost 2 bases and the V segment lost 6 bases, leaving 8 bases of the junction unmatched. The CDR3 runs to 17 residues. This CDR3 is CASSFGLAGGRQETQYF. CDR3 DNA, as far as it was read: TGTGCCAGCAGCTTTGGACTAGCGGGGGGCCGACAAGAGACC.

This clone appeared many times. The read comes to an end 3 residues before the CDR3 does, leaving the germline J gene to fill in the end. The V call is TRBV20-1, the J call TRBJ1-5, with 7 bases that match TRBD1. V shed 1 base, J shed 3 bases, and the junction held 9 bases outside the gene matches. Germline V gene sequence: CDR1 DFQATT, CDR2 SNEGSKA (reference sequence). This CDR3 has 16 amino acids. CDR3 protein: CSARAGGRGTNQPQHF. The part of the CDR3 DNA that was read is TGCAGTGCTAGAGCAGGGGGTCGAGGGACCAATCAGCCC.

The sample holds many counts of this clone. The CDR3 is cut off 3 residues early in the read; its end comes from the germline J gene. The chain couples TRBV9 to TRBJ2-7; 7 nucleotides line up with TRBD2. This CDR3 is 15 amino acids long. V dropped 1 base and J dropped 0; count of bases not matched to a gene: 4. Germline assignment: CDR1 SGDLS and CDR2 YYNGEE. The CDR3 sequence: CASSVSGTTSYEQYF. CDR3 DNA (partial): TGTGCCAGCAGCGTAAGCGGGACTACCTCCTACGAG.

This clone was counted only a few times. The read terminates 3 residues ahead of where the CDR3 ends, so the germline J gene completes it. The rearrangement joins TRBV19 to TRBJ1-6, with D possibly matching TRBD1 (6 bases). The germline V gene has CDR1 LNHDA and CDR2 SQIVND (reference sequence). The V and J ends lost 10 bases and 7 bases respectively, with 11 bases between them. CDR3 length: 12 residues. The CDR3 DNA, read in part, is TGTGCCACCTCAGGGGCCAATTCACCC. Amino acids: CATSGANSP. The full CDR3 reads CATSGANSPLHF.

The covered CDR3 bases are TGTGCCAGCAGCTCGACTAGCGTAGTCTACGAG. Protein product: CASSSTSVVYE. The CDR3 as a whole reads CASSSTSVVYEQYF. The V gene is TRBV7-9, the J gene TRBJ2-7; the match to TRBD2 covers 8 bases. The read terminates 3 residues ahead of where the CDR3 ends, so the germline J gene completes it. J was trimmed by 3 bases and V by 4 bases; bases with no gene match: 5. Germline-derived CDR1 and CDR2 are SEHNR and FQNEAQ (reference sequence). CDR3 size: 14 residues. Filled out from reference TRBV7-9 and TRBJ2-7, the complete variable domain reads DTGVSQNPRHKITKRGQNVTFRCDPISEHNRLYWYRQTLGQGPEFLTYFQNEAQLEKSRLLSDRFSAERPKGSFSTLEIQRTEQGDSAMYLCASSSTSVVYEQYFGPGTRLTVT.

This clone was seen many times. The read is 3 residues too short to cover the CDR3 end, so that end is filled in from the germline J gene. The chain has TRBV6-1 and TRBJ2-5, with 7 bases fitting TRBD1. The V gene's germline CDR1 is MNHNS and CDR2 SASEGT. CDR3 length equals 14 residues. V shed 0 bases and J 4 bases; nucleotides not matched to a gene: 2. CDR3 DNA, as far as it was read: TGTGCCAGCAGTGAAGCCGAGGGGGCAGAGACC. Translated, it gives CASSEAEGAET. The entire CDR3 is CASSEAEGAETQYF.

This clone has only a few counts. The CDR3 is cut off 3 residues early in the read; its end comes from the germline J gene. The chain joins TRBV19 to TRBJ1-2; D ambiguous. The CDR3 length is 16 residues. Germline V lookup: CDR1 LNHDA, CDR2 SQIVND (reference sequence). The part of the CDR3 DNA that was read is TGTGCCAGTAGTATATCAGCGGGAGGGAGCTACAATGAC. This sequence encodes CASSISAGGSYND. The CDR3 in its entirety is CASSISAGGSYNDYTF.

This clone was seen only a few times. The missing CDR3 end, 3 residues past where the read stops, is filled in from the germline J gene. The gene calls are TRBV19 and TRBJ2-4; no definite D call. This CDR3 is built from 15 residues. Germline V gives CDR1 LNHDA, CDR2 SQIVND (reference sequence). The CDR3 DNA, read in part, is TGTGCCAGTAGTTCACCCATTGACGGTAACTATGGT. This sequence encodes CASSSPIDGNYG. The full CDR3 sequence reads CASSSPIDGNYGQYF. The variable domain in full, with the rest retrieved from reference TRBV19 and TRBJ2-4, is DGGITQSPKYLFRKEGQNVTLSCEQNLNHDAMYWYRQDPGQGLRLIYYSQIVNDFQKGDIAEGYSVSREKKESFPLTVTSAQKNPTAFYLCASSSPIDGNYGQYFGAGTRLSVL.

This clone came up many times. The sequence runs out 3 residues before the end of the CDR3; the remainder is reconstructed from the germline J gene. This chain joins TRBV14 and TRBJ2-2, with a weak D call TRBD2 (7 bases). Germline V gives CDR1 SGHDN, CDR2 FVKESK. Between the trimmed V and J ends, which lost 4 bases and 1 base, there was a span of 16 bases. CDR3 length: 17 amino acids. The DNA read from the CDR3 is TGTGCCAGCAGCCCCTACTGGGGGGGCCTGAACACCGGGGAG. Amino acid sequence: CASSPYWGGLNTGE. The CDR3 in its entirety is CASSPYWGGLNTGELFF.

This clone was seen repeatedly, ten times or more. The read finishes 3 residues shy of the CDR3 end, and the germline J gene is used to complete it. The genes are TRBV15 and TRBJ2-2, with 7 bases fitting TRBD1. From germline, CDR1 is LNHNV and CDR2 YYDKDF (reference sequence). The CDR3 covers 16 residues. Unmatched junction bases numbered 5, after V lost 3 bases and J lost 1 base. Here the CDR3 reads CATSRGQRKNTGELFF. The CDR3 bases that were read are TGTGCCACCAGCAGGGGACAGAGGAAGAACACCGGGGAG.

This clone was counted many times. The read comes to an end 3 residues before the CDR3 does, leaving the germline J gene to fill in the end. The chain links TRBV7-3 to TRBJ1-1, with D possibly matching TRBD1 (6 bases). The CDR3 is made up of 14 amino acids. CDR1 and CDR2 from the germline V gene are SGHTA and FQGTGA. Trimming cost V 8 bases and J 4 bases, with 17 bases left between them. CDR3 bases read: TGTGCCAGCTTTACGGGGATAGGGGGCACTGAA. This translates into CASFTGIGGTE. The complete CDR3 sequence is CASFTGIGGTEAFF.

This clone was counted many times. The CDR3 end is not reached by the read, which stops 3 residues before it; the germline J gene fills it in. The chain recombines TRBV5-1 with TRBJ2-3; the D gene is possibly TRBD1 (6 bases). V was shortened by 4 bases and J by 0 bases, with 9 bases between the two germline ends. The CDR3 length is 14 residues. CDR1 SGHRS and CDR2 YFSETQ come from the germline V gene. The CDR3 bases that were read are TGCGCCAGCAGCCCCGGACAGAGCACAGATACG. Translated: CASSPGQSTDT. In full, the CDR3 is CASSPGQSTDTQYF.

This clone was recorded at least ten times. The read stops 3 residues short of the end of the CDR3; the missing end is completed from the germline J gene. The rearrangement uses TRBV11-2 and TRBJ1-1; 8 bases are a match to TRBD1. The CDR3 consists of 13 residues. The germline gives CDR1 SGHAT, CDR2 FQNNGV. The CDR3 sequence is CASSVGQGGGAFF. The sequenced part of the CDR3 DNA is TGTGCCAGCAGCGTTGGACAGGGTGGAGGA.

This clone was counted many times. CDR3 bases read: TGCAGTGCGAGCAAGTCAGCGGGGCAAGAGACC. Protein sequence: CSASKSAGQET. The CDR3 as a whole reads CSASKSAGQETQYF. This chain joins TRBV20-1 and TRBJ2-5, with 7 bases aligning to TRBD2. The sequenced fragment ends 3 residues before the CDR3 boundary, so the rest is inferred from the germline J gene. The trim removed 6 bases at V and 2 bases at J, leaving 9 bases unmatched. The germline V gene has CDR1 DFQATT and CDR2 SNEGSKA (reference sequence). This CDR3 has 14 amino acids.

This clone has at least ten counts. The read halts 3 residues ahead of the CDR3 end, with the missing end drawn from the germline J gene. The V call is TRBV7-9, the J call TRBJ2-3; 13 bases fit TRBD2. The J segment lost 5 bases and the V segment lost 6 bases, leaving 5 bases of the junction unmatched. The CDR3 contains 15 residues. Per the germline V gene, CDR1 is SEHNR and CDR2 is FQNEAQ (reference sequence). The part of the CDR3 DNA that was read is TGTGCCAGCAGGTCTGGACTAGCGGGGGTAGATACG. Amino acid sequence: CASRSGLAGVDT. Given in full, the CDR3 is CASRSGLAGVDTQYF. Looking up the rest from reference TRBV7-9 and TRBJ2-3 gives the full variable domain: DTGVSQNPRHKITKRGQNVTFRCDPISEHNRLYWYRQTLGQGPEFLTYFQNEAQLEKSRLLSDRFSAERPKGSFSTLEIQRTEQGDSAMYLCASRSGLAGVDTQYFGPGTRLTVL.

The table lists this clone with a few counts. This may arise from a read error, as a much more abundant clone is one base away. CDR3 region: CASSPDRHNKPQHF. CDR3 DNA, as far as it was read: TGTGCCAGCAGCCCAGACAGACACAATAAGCCC. V and J are TRBV7-8 and TRBJ1-5; a weak D match, TRBD1 (5 bases). With the read ending 3 residues before the CDR3 end, the germline J gene is used to fill in that end. CDR3 size: 14 residues. Germline V lookup: CDR1 SGHVS, CDR2 FQNEAQ.

There are many counts of this clone. The observed sequence ends 3 residues before the CDR3 terminus, with the missing tail filled in from the germline J gene. The J gene is TRBJ1-2, the V gene TRBV7-2; the D is unclear. CDR1 SGHTA and CDR2 FQGNSA come from the germline V gene. The V and J ends lost 0 bases and 2 bases respectively, with 13 bases between them. The CDR3 consists of 16 residues. The CDR3 DNA, read in part, is TGTGCCAGCAGCTTAGCACGGCGGGTTGGGAACTATGGC. Amino acid sequence: CASSLARRVGNYG. The CDR3 reads in full as CASSLARRVGNYGYTF.

This clone was recorded at least ten times. The CDR3 extends 3 residues past the end of the read, so its final part is completed from the germline J gene. The genes are TRBV2 and TRBJ1-2; the D gene is possibly TRBD1 (6 bases). Germline CDR1 SNHLY, CDR2 FYNNEI. Between the trimmed V and J ends, which lost 1 base and 7 bases, there was a span of 19 bases. CDR3 length: 16 amino acids. The CDR3 is CASSEVSGQLDRGYTF. The covered CDR3 bases are TGTGCCAGCAGTGAAGTTTCCGGACAGCTGGACCGTGGC. Full variable domain (missing parts from reference TRBV2 and TRBJ1-2): EPEVTQTPSHQVTQMGQEVILRCVPISNHLYFYWYRQILGQKVEFLVSFYNNEISEKSEIFDDQFSVERPDGSNFTLKIRSTKLEDSAMYFCASSEVSGQLDRGYTFGSGTRLTVV.

This clone was observed many times. The CDR3 end lies 3 residues beyond the end of the read and is filled in from the germline J gene. The chain joins TRBV6-4 to TRBJ1-5, with D perhaps matching TRBD1 (5 bases). This CDR3 is 11 amino acids long. Trimming removed 7 bases from V and 9 bases from J, with 10 bases in between. Germline values: CDR1 MRHNA, CDR2 SNTAGT. The covered CDR3 bases are TGTGCCAGCAAGGAAGGGGCGCCC. This codes for CASKEGAP. The whole CDR3 is CASKEGAPQHF.

Ten or more counts support this clone. CDR3 amino acids: CASSPRRTGQDTEAFF. The part of the CDR3 DNA that was read is TGTGCCAGCTCACCACGGAGGACAGGGCAGGACACTGAA. The chain uses TRBV18 and TRBJ1-1, with TRBD1 matching 8 bases. The DNA ends 3 residues before the CDR3 does, and the rest of the CDR3 is filled in from the germline J gene. CDR3 length: 16 amino acids. The germline gives CDR1 KGHSH, CDR2 LQKENI. J lost 3 bases, V lost 1 base, and 7 bases had no gene match.

This clone has ten or more counts. The CDR3 end falls 3 residues outside the read, so it is completed with the germline J gene. The chain couples TRBV2 to TRBJ2-7; TRBD1 aligns across 8 bases. The CDR3 length is 16 residues. J was trimmed by 4 bases and V by 0 bases; bases with no gene match: 8. Per germline, CDR1 SNHLY and CDR2 FYNNEI. The CDR3 bases that were read are TGTGCCAGCAGTGAAGCGGGCCGGCAGGGGGCTTACGAG. It encodes CASSEAGRQGAYE. The full CDR3 reads CASSEAGRQGAYEQYF.

This clone was counted many times. The read halts 3 residues ahead of the CDR3 end, with the missing end drawn from the germline J gene. The V call is TRBV9, the J call TRBJ2-3, with 7 bases lining up with TRBD2. Germline V lookup: CDR1 SGDLS, CDR2 YYNGEE. J lost 0 bases, V lost 0 bases, and 4 bases had no gene match. The CDR3 has 16 residues. The sequenced part of the CDR3 DNA is TGTGCCAGCAGCGTAGAGAACGGGGGGAGCACAGATACG. The encoded protein is CASSVENGGSTDT. The whole CDR3 is CASSVENGGSTDTQYF.

This clone occurred a few times. The CDR3 is CASSEAAYNDYTF. CDR3 DNA (partial): TGTGCCAGCAGTGAAGCGGCCTACAATGAC. V and J are TRBV6-4 and TRBJ1-2, with D unresolved. The read ends 3 residues before the CDR3 terminus; that terminus is restored from the germline J gene. The CDR3 is 13 residues long. Germline V gives CDR1 MRHNA, CDR2 SNTAGT.

This clone has at least ten counts. The read comes to an end 3 residues before the CDR3 does, leaving the germline J gene to fill in the end. This chain uses TRBV5-5 with TRBJ1-2, with 7 bases fitting TRBD1. This CDR3 has 14 amino acids. V dropped 4 bases and J dropped 4; count of bases not matched to a gene: 7. The V gene's germline CDR1 is SGHKS and CDR2 YYEKEE (reference sequence). The CDR3 spells CASSILGQSYGYTF. CDR3 DNA, as far as it was read: TGTGCCAGCAGCATACTGGGACAGTCCTATGGC.

In this sample, this clone turned up many times. The read halts 3 residues ahead of the CDR3 end, with the missing end drawn from the germline J gene. The rearrangement uses TRBV5-6 and TRBJ2-7; D ambiguous. The ends were cut back, 0 bases at V and 4 bases at J, with 5 bases in the middle. The CDR3 is 12 residues long. CDR1 SGHDT and CDR2 YYEEEE come from the germline V gene. Partial CDR3 DNA: TGTGCCAGCAGCTTGGAGCCTTACGAG. Its protein is CASSLEPYE. The CDR3 in its entirety is CASSLEPYEQYF.

This clone was recorded at least ten times. From the germline J gene comes the end of the CDR3, since the read stops 3 residues before it. The J gene is TRBJ2-5, the V gene TRBV7-7; D is ambiguous. The V gene lost 5 bases and the J gene lost 1 base, with 11 bases spanning the gap. This CDR3 spans 14 amino acids. The V gene's germline CDR1 is SSHAT and CDR2 FNYEAQ (reference sequence). CDR3 in amino acids: CASSPVRPQETQYF. Partial CDR3 DNA: TGTGCCAGCAGCCCCGTGAGGCCCCAAGAGACC.